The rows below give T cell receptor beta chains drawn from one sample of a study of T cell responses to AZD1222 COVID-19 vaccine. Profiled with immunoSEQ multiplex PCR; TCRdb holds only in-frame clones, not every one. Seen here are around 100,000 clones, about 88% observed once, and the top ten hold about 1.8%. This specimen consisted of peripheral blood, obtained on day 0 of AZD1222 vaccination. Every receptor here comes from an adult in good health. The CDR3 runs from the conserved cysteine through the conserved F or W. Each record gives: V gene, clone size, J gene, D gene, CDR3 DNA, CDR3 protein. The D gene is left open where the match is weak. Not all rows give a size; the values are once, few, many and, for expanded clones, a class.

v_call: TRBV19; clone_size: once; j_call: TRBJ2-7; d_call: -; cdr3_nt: TGTGCCAGTAAAGCGTCGGGGGTGCCCCACGAGCAGTACTTC; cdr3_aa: CASKASGVPHEQYF
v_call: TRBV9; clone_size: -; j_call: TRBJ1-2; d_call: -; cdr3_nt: TGTGCCAGCAGCGTAGCGACTTCTTTCTCTAACTATGGCTACACCTTC; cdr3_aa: CASSVATSFSNYGYTF
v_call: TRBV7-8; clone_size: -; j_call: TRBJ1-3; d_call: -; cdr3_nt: TGTGCCAGCAGCTTAGTGTGGGGAAACACCATATATTTT; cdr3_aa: CASSLVWGNTIYF
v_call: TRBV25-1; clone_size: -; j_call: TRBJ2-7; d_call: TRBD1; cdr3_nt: TGTGCCATCGAGGGACAGGTACCTTCCTACGAGCAGTACTTC; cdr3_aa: CAIEGQVPSYEQYF
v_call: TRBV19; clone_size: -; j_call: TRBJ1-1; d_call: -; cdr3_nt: TGTGCCAGTACAGGGAACACTGAAGCTTTCTTT; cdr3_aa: CASTGNTEAFF
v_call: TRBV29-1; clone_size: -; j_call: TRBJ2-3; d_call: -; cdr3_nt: TGCAGCGTTGCAGGGCGATTCACAGATACGCAGTATTTT; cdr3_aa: CSVAGRFTDTQYF
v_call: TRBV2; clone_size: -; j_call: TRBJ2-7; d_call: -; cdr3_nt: TGTGCCAGCAGGGACATCAACGAGCAGTACTTC; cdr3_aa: CASRDINEQYF
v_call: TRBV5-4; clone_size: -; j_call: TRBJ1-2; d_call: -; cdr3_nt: TGTGCCAGCAGCTTGGGAATGACAGCCGATGGCTACACCTTC; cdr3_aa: CASSLGMTADGYTF
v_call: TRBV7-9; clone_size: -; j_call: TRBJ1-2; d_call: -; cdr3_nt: TGTGCCAGCAGCTCCCCGAAGGGTGCGTACACCTTC; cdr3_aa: CASSSPKGAYTF
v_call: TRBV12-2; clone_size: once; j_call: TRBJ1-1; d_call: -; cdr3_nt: TGTGCAAGTCGCTTAGCGCGCCTATGGGAGGACACTGAAGCTTTCTTT; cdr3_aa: CASRLARLWEDTEAFF
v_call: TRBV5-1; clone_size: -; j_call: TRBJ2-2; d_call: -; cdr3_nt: TGCGCCAGCAGCTTGAATAAGTACACCGGGGAGCTGTTTTTT; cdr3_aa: CASSLNKYTGELFF
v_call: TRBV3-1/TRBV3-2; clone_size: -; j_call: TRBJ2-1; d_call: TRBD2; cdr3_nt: TGTGCCAGCAGCGTTAATCCGGGGGGTAGTACCTACAATGAGCAGTTCTTC; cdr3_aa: CASSVNPGGSTYNEQFF
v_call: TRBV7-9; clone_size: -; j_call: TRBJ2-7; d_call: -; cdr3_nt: TGTGCCAGCAGTCGGGACACCTCCTACGAGCAGTACTTC; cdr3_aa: CASSRDTSYEQYF
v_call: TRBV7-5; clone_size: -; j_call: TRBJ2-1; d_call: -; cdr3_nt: TGTGCCAGAAGCCCAGGGACTAGCGGGAGGGCCCAGGAGCAGTTCTTC; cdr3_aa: CARSPGTSGRAQEQFF
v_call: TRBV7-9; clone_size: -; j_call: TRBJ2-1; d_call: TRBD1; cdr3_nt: TGTGCCAGCAGCCCGGGGACAGGGGATGATGAGCAGTTCTTC; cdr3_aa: CASSPGTGDDEQFF
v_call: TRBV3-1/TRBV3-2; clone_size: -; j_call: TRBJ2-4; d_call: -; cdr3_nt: TGTGCCAGCAGCCCTAGCCCCCGCGGAAACATTCAGTACTTC; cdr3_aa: CASSPSPRGNIQYF
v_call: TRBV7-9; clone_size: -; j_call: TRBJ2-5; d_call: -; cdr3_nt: TGTGCCAGCAGCTTAACGGGGGACAAAAAGACCCAGTACTTC; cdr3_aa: CASSLTGDKKTQYF
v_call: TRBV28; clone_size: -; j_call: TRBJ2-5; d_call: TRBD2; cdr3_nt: TGTGCCAGCAGTTTTACCACCGGGACTAGCGGAGACCAAGAGACCCAGTACTTC; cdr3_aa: CASSFTTGTSGDQETQYF
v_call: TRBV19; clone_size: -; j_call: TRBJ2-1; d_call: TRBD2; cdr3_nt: TGTGCCAGTACCCGGGGACTAGCGGGAAGTCCCTCCTACAATGAGCAGTTCTTC; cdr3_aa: CASTRGLAGSPSYNEQFF
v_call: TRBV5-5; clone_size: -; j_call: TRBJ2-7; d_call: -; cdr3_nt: TGTGCCAGCAGCCCTGAAGGAGGGATTACCTACGAGCAGTACTTC; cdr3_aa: CASSPEGGITYEQYF
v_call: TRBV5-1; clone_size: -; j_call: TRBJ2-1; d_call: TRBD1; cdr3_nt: TGCGCCAGCAGCGGGATCCAACCATTACAGGGGTCGTACAATGAGCAGTTCTTC; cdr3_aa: CASSGIQPLQGSYNEQFF
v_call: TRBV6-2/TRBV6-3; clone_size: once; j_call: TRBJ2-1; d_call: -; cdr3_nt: TGTGCCAGCAGTTACCAGCGGGAGCAGTTCTTC; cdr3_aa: CASSYQREQFF
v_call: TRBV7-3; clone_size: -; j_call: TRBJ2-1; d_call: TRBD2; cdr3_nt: TGTGCCAGCAGCCAAAGGGCCCCGCTAGCGGGAGTGGGGGACAATGAGCAGTTCTTC; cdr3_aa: CASSQRAPLAGVGDNEQFF
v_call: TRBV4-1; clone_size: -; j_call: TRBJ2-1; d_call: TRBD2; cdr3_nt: TGCGCCAGCAGCCAAGATCTTGGGTGGAGCGGGGTCAGCTCCTACAATGAGCAGTTCTTC; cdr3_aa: CASSQDLGWSGVSSYNEQFF
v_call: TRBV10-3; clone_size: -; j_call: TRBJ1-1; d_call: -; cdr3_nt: TGTGCCATCAGTGAGTCGGTAGGGGCCGGAGCTTTCTTT; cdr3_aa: CAISESVGAGAFF
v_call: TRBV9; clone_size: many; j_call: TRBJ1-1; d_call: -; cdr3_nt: TGTGCCAGCAGTGCAGGTTCGAACACTGAAGCTTTCTTT; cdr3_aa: CASSAGSNTEAFF
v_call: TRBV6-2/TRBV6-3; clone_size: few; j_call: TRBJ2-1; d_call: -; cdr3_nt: TGTGCCAGCAGTTACCCCTACAATGAGCAGTTCTTC; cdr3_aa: CASSYPYNEQFF
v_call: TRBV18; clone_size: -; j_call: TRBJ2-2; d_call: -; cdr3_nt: TGTGCCAGCTCACCCCCCGTACGGGAAACCGGGGAGCTGTTTTTT; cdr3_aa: CASSPPVRETGELFF
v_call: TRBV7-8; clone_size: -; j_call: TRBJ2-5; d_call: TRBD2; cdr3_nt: TGTGCCAGCAGCTGGACTAGCGGGAGGGCGAAGAGGGAGACCCAGTACTTC; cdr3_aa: CASSWTSGRAKRETQYF
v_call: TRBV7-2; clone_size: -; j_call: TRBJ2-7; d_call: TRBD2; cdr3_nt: TGTGCCAGCAGCCCTGCGGGACTAGCGGATTACGAGCAGTACTTC; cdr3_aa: CASSPAGLADYEQYF
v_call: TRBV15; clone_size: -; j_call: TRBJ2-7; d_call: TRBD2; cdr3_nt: TGTGCCCCGCGCGGGGGGGGGTCCTACGAGCAGTACTTC; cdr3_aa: CAPRGGGSYEQYF
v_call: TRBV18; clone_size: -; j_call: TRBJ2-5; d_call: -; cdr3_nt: TGTGCCAGCTCAGCCGAGGGTCTGGAGACCCAGTACTTC; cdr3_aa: CASSAEGLETQYF
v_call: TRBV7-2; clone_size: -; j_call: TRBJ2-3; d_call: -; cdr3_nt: TGTGCCAGCAGCCCGATTAAAGGGGCAGATACGCAGTATTTT; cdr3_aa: CASSPIKGADTQYF
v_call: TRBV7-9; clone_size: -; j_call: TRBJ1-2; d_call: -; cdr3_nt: TGTGCCAGCAGCTTAGAGGCAGCAAACTATGGCTACACCTTC; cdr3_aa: CASSLEAANYGYTF
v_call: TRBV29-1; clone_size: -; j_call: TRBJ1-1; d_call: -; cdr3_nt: TGCAGCGTTGAAGTAGGGGGTACAGCTTTCTTT; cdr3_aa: CSVEVGGTAFF
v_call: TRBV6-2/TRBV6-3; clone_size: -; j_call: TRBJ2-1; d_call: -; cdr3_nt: TGTGCCAGCAGCTCGCGTCGAGGGGGAGGGCTTAACGCTTACAATGAGCAGTTCTTC; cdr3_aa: CASSSRRGGGLNAYNEQFF
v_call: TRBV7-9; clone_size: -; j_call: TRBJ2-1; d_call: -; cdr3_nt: TGTGCCAGCAGCCCGAAGTTTCGAGCGGAGCCCTACAATGAGCAGTTCTTC; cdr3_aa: CASSPKFRAEPYNEQFF
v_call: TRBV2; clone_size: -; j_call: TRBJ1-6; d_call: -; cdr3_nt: TGTGCCAGCAGTGAAGACAGATATAATTCACCCCTCCACTTT; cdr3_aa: CASSEDRYNSPLHF
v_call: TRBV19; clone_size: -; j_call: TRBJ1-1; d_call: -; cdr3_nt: TGTGCCAGTAGGCCACAGGGATTGAACACTGAAGCTTTCTTT; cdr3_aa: CASRPQGLNTEAFF